These T cell receptor beta chains were read from a single sample in a study of blood T cell repertoires in COVID-19. The table came from immunoSEQ multiplex PCR; TCRdb's copy has only in-frame clones and leaves some out. The sample consists of over 150,000 clones, roughly 84% of them appearing once. Sequenced material: peripheral blood. The receptor set was obtained from a man aged 60-69 years with COVID-19, enrolled during active disease. Each CDR3 is given with its conserved first and last residue. Each record gives: V gene, clone size, J gene, D gene, CDR3 DNA, CDR3 protein. The D gene is left open where the match is weak. Not every row has a clone size; where given, it reads once, few, many or a size class.

TRBV4-1	NA	TRBJ1-6	TRBD1	TGCGCCAGCAGCCAAGATAACAGGGACAGGGCCCTCCACTTT	CASSQDNRDRALHF
TRBV12-3/TRBV12-4	once	TRBJ1-1	NA	TGTGCCAGCAGTTTTACGGGGACTGAAGCTTTCTTT	CASSFTGTEAFF
TRBV2	many	TRBJ1-1	NA	TGTGCCAGCAGAGGACAGTCGGCCATGAACACTGAAGCTTTCTTT	CASRGQSAMNTEAFF
TRBV30	NA	TRBJ1-1	NA	TGTGCTACCCGGACAGAGAACACTGAAGCTTTCTTT	CATRTENTEAFF
TRBV18	NA	TRBJ2-5	TRBD2	TGTGCCAGCTCTCCAGGACTAGCGGAGACCCAGTACTTC	CASSPGLAETQYF
TRBV11-3	NA	TRBJ2-3	TRBD2	TGTGCCAGCAGCCTGGGACTAGCGGGAGATACGCAGTATTTT	CASSLGLAGDTQYF
TRBV3-1/TRBV3-2	NA	TRBJ2-7	TRBD1	TGTGCCAGCAGCCCCCCGCCGGACAGGGGTAGCGACGAGCAGTACTTC	CASSPPPDRGSDEQYF
TRBV5-6	few	TRBJ1-3	NA	TGTGCCAGCAGGGAGAGGGGGTCTGGAAACACCATATATTTT	CASRERGSGNTIYF
TRBV2	NA	TRBJ1-5	TRBD1	TGTGCCAGCAGTGGGATAGGGGGCGGGAATCAGCCCCAGCATTTT	CASSGIGGGNQPQHF
TRBV13	once	TRBJ1-3	NA	TGTGCCAGCAGCACTAAAATGAGGAACCCAAAAAACACCATATATTTT	CASSTKMRNPKNTIYF
TRBV6-5	NA	TRBJ1-5	TRBD1	TGTGCCAGCAGGGGGGGGACAGGGGGCCAGCCCCAGCATTTT	CASRGGTGGQPQHF
TRBV3-1/TRBV3-2	NA	TRBJ2-1	NA	TGTGCCAGCAGCGGGCCCCCGCACAGGAGCTCCTACAATGAGCAGTTCTTC	CASSGPPHRSSYNEQFF
TRBV20-1	NA	TRBJ1-2	NA	TGCAGTGCTTCAGAAAACTATGGCTACACCTTC	CSASENYGYTF
TRBV5-1	NA	TRBJ2-5	NA	TGCGCCAGCAGCTTGGCAGGGATCCAAGAGACCCAGTACTTC	CASSLAGIQETQYF
TRBV6-5	few	TRBJ1-4	TRBD1	TGTGCCAGCAGCAGGGACAGGGTTCATGAAAAACTGTTTTTT	CASSRDRVHEKLFF
TRBV19	NA	TRBJ1-1	TRBD1	TGTGCCAGCCGGGACAGAGTTAGAGCTGAAGCTTTCTTT	CASRDRVRAEAFF
TRBV19	few	TRBJ2-2	TRBD2	TGTGCCGGGGGGACTAGCGGGAGGGGCACCGGGGAGCTGTTTTTT	CAGGTSGRGTGELFF
TRBV7-8	NA	TRBJ1-2	TRBD1	TGTGCCAGCAGCTTAGTACCGGGGTGGACGGGACAGCTCGGGGATGGCTACACCTTC	CASSLVPGWTGQLGDGYTF
TRBV7-2	NA	TRBJ1-1	NA	TGTGCCAGCAGCTTAGGTATGGCGAACACTGAAGCTTTCTTT	CASSLGMANTEAFF
TRBV18	NA	TRBJ2-1	NA	TGTGCCAGCTCACCCATGACAGTTAGTGAGCAGTTCTTC	CASSPMTVSEQFF
TRBV7-3	NA	TRBJ1-6	NA	TGTGCCAGCAGCTTAAGCGAATTCTCCCCCCTCCACTTT	CASSLSEFSPLHF
TRBV4-1	NA	TRBJ2-5	TRBD1	TGCGCCAGCAGCCAAGATAATAGGGGGCGAGAAAAGACCCAGTACTTC	CASSQDNRGREKTQYF
TRBV27	once	TRBJ1-5	TRBD1	TGTGCCAGCAGTTCTTTGGACAGGGGCCAAGATGGGCCCCAGCATTTT	CASSSLDRGQDGPQHF
TRBV5-4	NA	TRBJ2-3	TRBD2	TGTGCCAGCAGTTTTGCGGGAGGTGCAGATACGCAGTATTTT	CASSFAGGADTQYF
TRBV19	NA	TRBJ1-4	NA	TGTGCCAGTAAGGGGCTCAGTGCAACTAATGAAAAACTGTTTTTT	CASKGLSATNEKLFF
TRBV5-1	NA	TRBJ1-1	TRBD1	TGCGCCAGCAGCTGGGGACAGGAGAACACTGAAGCTTTCTTT	CASSWGQENTEAFF
TRBV2	NA	TRBJ1-4	TRBD1	TGTGCCAGCTGTACGACAGGGGTAGGCGAAAAACTGTTTTTT	CASCTTGVGEKLFF
TRBV24-1	NA	TRBJ2-7	TRBD1	TGTGCCACCAGTGAACCGGGACAGGGGGTTTACGAGCAGTACTTC	CATSEPGQGVYEQYF
TRBV6-2/TRBV6-3	once	TRBJ1-2	NA	TGTGCCAGCAGTAACTCCCTGGCCGTTTATGGCTACACCTTC	CASSNSLAVYGYTF
TRBV7-2	NA	TRBJ2-7	TRBD2	TGTGCCAGCAGCTTAAGCTCCAGCGGGAGGTCCCTCTACGAGCAGTACTTC	CASSLSSSGRSLYEQYF
TRBV30	NA	TRBJ2-2	NA	TGTGCCTGGCGGGAAGGAGGGGGGGCCAGATACACCGGGGAGCTGTTTTTT	CAWREGGGARYTGELFF
TRBV5-5	once	TRBJ2-5	NA	TGTGCCAGCAGCCAACCAAAGGGGCAACCGGAGACCCAGTACTTC	CASSQPKGQPETQYF
TRBV30	NA	TRBJ2-2	NA	TGTGCCTGGTATCGGACACCAAACACCGGGGAGCTGTTTTTT	CAWYRTPNTGELFF
TRBV4-3	NA	TRBJ1-1	TRBD1	TGCGCCAGCAGCCATCAATGGGACAGAGTGAACACTGAAGCTTTCTTT	CASSHQWDRVNTEAFF
TRBV5-6	NA	TRBJ2-3	NA	TGTGCCAGCAGCTTTACAACAGATACGCAGTATTTT	CASSFTTDTQYF